Reported below is one T cell receptor beta chain. Its antigen specificity is not known. Base qualities are missing; no much larger clone stands one base away. This sample is part of a study of glioma-infiltrating T cells after dendritic cell vaccination (dated by TCRdb to between 2015 and 2016). About the investigation overall: The cohort comprised 15 glioblastoma patients from Phase I and II dendritic cell vaccination trials, 9 newly diagnosed and 6 with recurrent disease. Three intradermal dendritic cell vaccine injections were administered to patients at biweekly intervals in the arm below the axilla. The vaccine consisted of monocyte-derived dendritic cells cultured seven to eight days with IL-4 and GM-CSF, then pulsed overnight with autologous tumor lysate. In glioblastoma patients vaccinated with dendritic cells, deep sequencing of TCR beta CDR3 regions served to measure the amount of tumor-infiltrating lymphocytes and to compare repertoires between tumor and blood. Between about 2002 and 2013, the patients were given dendritic cell vaccination pulsed with autologous tumor lysate. Survival after dendritic cell vaccination was correlated with TCR sequencing metrics, including TIL content and tumor-blood repertoire overlap. Overall results and qualifications from the work: The cohort was small and heterogeneous, and full blood and tumor sets were available for few patients, with initial-recurrent tumor pairs available for even fewer patients. TCR clonality showed no direct relationship with survival, which suggests that a diverse polyclonal response may be important. After dendritic cell vaccination, a higher estimated pretreatment TIL content predicted longer time to progression and overall survival. The response model built on TCR overlap across three groups was characterized as speculative, with prospective validation still needed.

The intended sense of this specimen's time point label: after dendritic cell vaccination, including at tumor progression/relapse. Patients were selected on the basis of adequate residual fresh-frozen tumor tissue and more than two years of available survival data. An isocitrate dehydrogenase mutation was not carried by any of the glioblastoma patients, although molecular status was otherwise variable. PBMC were collected before vaccination, two weeks after the third vaccination, and at tumor progression if tumor progression occurred. The Qiagen DNeasy Blood extraction Kit was used to extract genomic DNA. The immunoSEQ assay amplified TCRB CDR3 regions from 1.5 to 2.5 micrograms of genomic DNA, or from all available DNA when less than that amount was available. The multiplex PCR employed 60 forward primers targeting TCR V beta segments and 13 reverse primers targeting J beta segments. To estimate reads per starting template, synthetic control templates were spiked into each sample at limiting dilution. The Illumina HiSeq System generated sequencing reads of 87 bp. The source study handled its data this way. PCR and sequencing errors were removed by merging closely related sequences with a nearest neighbor algorithm. TCR overlap was defined as the percentage of unique tumor TCR beta sequences that were also found in the peripheral blood of the same patient. Sourced from immuneACCESS, this table was stored by TCRdb with only in-frame sequences that have V and J called. A share of the clones is absent; for the studies checked, an unresolved V gene accounts for under half, and the remainder has no known explanation. Clone size and V and J calls were adopted from that table, with D and trimming inferred from the DNA. For this sample there are roughly 100,000 clones; around four fifths appear just once. The ten largest clones represent roughly 6.8% of the sample.

Trimming takes 4 bases off V and 6 bases off J; junction bases not matched to a gene: 5. The CDR1 and CDR2 encoded by the germline V gene (reference sequence) are GTSNPN and SVGIG. Measured from the cysteine to the phenylalanine, the CDR3 is 12 residues long. Only the CDR3 part of the read is kept: 36 bases, read in frame from the first base. This TCR was recovered from a human donor with glioblastoma. The input for sequencing was blood, taken after dendritic cell vaccination. This sequence uses TRBV30 and TRBJ1-2; 7 middle bases align to TRBD1. The CDR3 reads as follows: CAWNRGKNGYTF. Here is the DNA: TGTGCCTGGAACAGGGGAAAAAATGGCTACACCTTC. Here the CDR3 is joined to the reference TRBV30 and TRBJ1-2 genes, and the full variable domain is: SQTIHQWPATLVQPVGSPLSLECTVEGTSNPNLYWYRQAAGRGLQLLFYSVGIGQISSEVPQNLSASRPQDRQFILSSKKLLLSDSGFYLCAWNRGKNGYTFGSGTRLTVV.